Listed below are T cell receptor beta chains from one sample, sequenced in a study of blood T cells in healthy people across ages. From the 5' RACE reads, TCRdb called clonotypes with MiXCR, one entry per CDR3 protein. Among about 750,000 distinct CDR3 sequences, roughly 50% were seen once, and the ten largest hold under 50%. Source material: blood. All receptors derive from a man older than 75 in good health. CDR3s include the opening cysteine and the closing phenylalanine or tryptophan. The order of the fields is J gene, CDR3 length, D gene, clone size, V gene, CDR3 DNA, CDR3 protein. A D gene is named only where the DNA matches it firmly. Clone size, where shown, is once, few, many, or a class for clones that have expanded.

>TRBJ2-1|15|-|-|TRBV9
TGTGCCAGCAGCGTAGGACACCAGGACCACAATGAGCAGTTCTTC
CASSVGHQDHNEQFF
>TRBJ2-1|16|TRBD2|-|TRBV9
TGTGCCAGCAGCGAACCGGGACTAGCGGTTTACAATGAGCAGTTCTTC
CASSEPGLAVYNEQFF
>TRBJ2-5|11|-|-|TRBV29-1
TGCAGCGCCCTTGACTTCAATGAGCAGTACTTC
CSALDFNEQYF
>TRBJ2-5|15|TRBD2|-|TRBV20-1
TGCAGTGCCCATAGGCGGGCTAGCGGTAAAGAGACCCAGTACTTC
CSAHRRASGKETQYF
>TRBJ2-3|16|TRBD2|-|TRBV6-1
TGTGCCAGCAGACCCAGCGGGGCCATGCGCACAGATACGCAGTATTTT
CASRPSGAMRTDTQYF
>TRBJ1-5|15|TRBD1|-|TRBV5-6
TGTGCCAGCAGCCCCGGGACAGGGAGCCATCAGCCCCAGCATTTT
CASSPGTGSHQPQHF
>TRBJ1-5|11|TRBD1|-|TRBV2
TGTGCCACGGGCGGACAGGGGACCCAGCATTTT
CATGGQGTQHF
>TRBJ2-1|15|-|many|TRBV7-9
TGTGCCAGCAGCTTAGGTAGCGGACCCTACAATGAGCAGTTCTTC
CASSLGSGPYNEQFF
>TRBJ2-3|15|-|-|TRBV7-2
TGTGCCAGCAGCTTAAGGGAGAGTAGCACAGATACGCAGTATTTT
CASSLRESSTDTQYF
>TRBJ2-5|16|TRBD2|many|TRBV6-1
TGTGCCAGCAGTGAAGGTCCGGCTAGCGGGCAGCAGACCCAGTACTTC
CASSEGPASGQQTQYF
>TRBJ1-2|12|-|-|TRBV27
TGTGCCAGCGGATTCCCGCCGGGGGGCTACACCTTC
CASGFPPGGYTF
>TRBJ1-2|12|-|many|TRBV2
TGTGCCAGCAGGGTCGGGGGGACGGGCTACACCTTC
CASRVGGTGYTF
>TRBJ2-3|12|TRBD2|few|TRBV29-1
TGCAGCGCCGGGAGGACCCCAGATACGCAGTATTTT
CSAGRTPDTQYF
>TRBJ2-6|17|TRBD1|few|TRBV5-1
TGCGCCAGCAGCTTGGAGAACAGGGGGTCTGGGGCCAACGTCCTGACTTTC
CASSLENRGSGANVLTF
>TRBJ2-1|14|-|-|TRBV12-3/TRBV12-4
TGTGCCAGCAGCTGGGCGGGAACCTACAATGAGCAGTTCTTC
CASSWAGTYNEQFF
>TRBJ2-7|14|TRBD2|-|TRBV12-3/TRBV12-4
TGTGCCAGCAGTTTGAGCGGGGGGATGGCTGAGCAGTACTTC
CASSLSGGMAEQYF
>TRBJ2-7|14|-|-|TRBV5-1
TGCGCCAGCAGCGTAGGAATCTGGGCCTACGAGCAGTACTTC
CASSVGIWAYEQYF
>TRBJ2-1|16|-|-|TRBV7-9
TGTGCCAGCAGCTTACGGGCAGGGGTCGCTTACAATGAGCAGTTCTTC
CASSLRAGVAYNEQFF
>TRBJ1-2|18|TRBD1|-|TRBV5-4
TGTGCCGGCAGCCCACCTAATTGGGTAGGGGGCGGGGACTATGGCTACACCTTC
CAGSPPNWVGGGDYGYTF
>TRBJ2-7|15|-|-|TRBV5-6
TGTGCCAGCAGCTTGGGAGGCGGGGACTCCTACGAGCAGTACTTC
CASSLGGGDSYEQYF
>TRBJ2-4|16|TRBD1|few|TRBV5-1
TGCGCCAGCTCTTTTGGGACAGGGCTAACCAAAAACATTCAGTACTTC
CASSFGTGLTKNIQYF
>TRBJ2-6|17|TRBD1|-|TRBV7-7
TGTGCTAGCAGCAATATCCCCGGGACAGCCGGGGCCAACGTCCTGACTTTC
CASSNIPGTAGANVLTF
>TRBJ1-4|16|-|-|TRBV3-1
TGTGCCAGCAGCCAAGCCGGCAGGGGAAGGAATGAAAAACTGTTTTTT
CASSQAGRGRNEKLFF
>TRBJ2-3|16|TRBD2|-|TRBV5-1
TGCGCCAGCAGCACAGGGACTAGCGGGACGGCAGATACGCAGTATTTT
CASSTGTSGTADTQYF
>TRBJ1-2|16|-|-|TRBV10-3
TGTGCCATCAGTGAGTCGGGTTCGGGCAGACTCTATGGCTACACCTTC
CAISESGSGRLYGYTF
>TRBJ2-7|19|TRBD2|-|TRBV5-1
TGCGCCAGCAGCTATGAGACGGGGACTAGCGGGAGAGTGTCCTACGAGCAGTACTTC
CASSYETGTSGRVSYEQYF
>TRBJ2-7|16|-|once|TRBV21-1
TGTGCCAGCAGCAAGGGACAGGGGACGAGTATGGACGAGCAGTACTTC
CASSKGQGTSMDEQYF
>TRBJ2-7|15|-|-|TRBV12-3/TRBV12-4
TGTGCCAGCAGCGGCTCTGTTGGGGGTGACTACGAGCAGTACTTC
CASSGSVGGDYEQYF